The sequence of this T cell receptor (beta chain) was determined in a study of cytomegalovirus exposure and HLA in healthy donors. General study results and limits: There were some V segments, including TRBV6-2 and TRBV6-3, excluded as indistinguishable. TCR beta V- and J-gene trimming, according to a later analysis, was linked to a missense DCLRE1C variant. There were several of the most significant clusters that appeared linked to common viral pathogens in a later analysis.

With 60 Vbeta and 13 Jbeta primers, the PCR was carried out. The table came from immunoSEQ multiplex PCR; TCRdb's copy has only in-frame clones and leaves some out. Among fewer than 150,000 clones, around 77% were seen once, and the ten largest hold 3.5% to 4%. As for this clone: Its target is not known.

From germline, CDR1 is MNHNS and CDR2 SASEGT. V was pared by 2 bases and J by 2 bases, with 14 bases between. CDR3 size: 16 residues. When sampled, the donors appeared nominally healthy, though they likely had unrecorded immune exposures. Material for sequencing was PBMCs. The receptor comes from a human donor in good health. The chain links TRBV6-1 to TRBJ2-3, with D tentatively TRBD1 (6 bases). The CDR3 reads CASSEYHRVFTDTQYF. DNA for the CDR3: TGTGCCAGCAGTGAATATCACAGGGTATTCACAGATACGCAGTATTTT.